What follows are 4 T cell receptor beta chains derived from one specimen sequenced in a study of T cell responses to AZD1222 COVID-19 vaccine. Only in-frame clones appear in the TCRdb table, and some are missing; sequencing was by immunoSEQ multiplex PCR. The sample records tens of thousands of clones, about nine tenths being singletons. Here the sequenced sample was peripheral blood, taken on day 0 of MenACWY control vaccination. The receptors here all came from an adult in good health.

CDR3: CASSEGRGQTQYF. CDR3 nucleotide sequence: TGTGCCAGCAGTGAGGGGAGGGGTCAGACCCAGTACTTC. The chain couples TRBV2 to TRBJ2-5; 7 bases map to TRBD2. The junction had 4 bases not matched to a gene; V was cut back by 3 bases and J by 6 bases. CDR3 length: 13 amino acids. Germline CDR1 reads SNHLY; CDR2 reads FYNNEI. Using reference TRBV2 and TRBJ2-5 for the parts outside the CDR3, the full variable domain is EPEVTQTPSHQVTQMGQEVILRCVPISNHLYFYWYRQILGQKVEFLVSFYNNEISEKSEIFDDQFSVERPDGSNFTLKIRSTKLEDSAMYFCASSEGRGQTQYFGPGTRLLVL.

CDR3 amino acids: CASSVGGSRETQYF. In nucleotides, the CDR3 is TGTGCCAGCAGCGTAGGCGGGAGCCGGGAGACCCAGTACTTC. The chain uses TRBV9 and TRBJ2-5; 7 bases line up with TRBD2. CDR1 and CDR2 (germline): SGDLS, YYNGEE. Trimming at V came to 0 bases and at J to 5 bases, leaving 4 bases not matched to a gene. The CDR3 length is 14 residues.

The chain links TRBV11-2 to TRBJ2-3; weak D call: TRBD2 (5 bases). There are 12 residues in the CDR3. V was pared by 3 bases and J by 9 bases, with 10 bases between. Germline V gives CDR1 SGHAT, CDR2 FQNNGV. This chain's CDR3 is CASSLTTGTQYF. DNA for the CDR3: TGTGCCAGCAGCTTGACGACGGGAACGCAGTATTTT.

The chain has TRBV29-1 and TRBJ2-1, with 12 bases identical to TRBD2. This CDR3 comprises 15 residues. The trim removed 4 bases at V and 10 bases at J, leaving 11 bases unmatched. Per the germline V gene, CDR1 is SQVTM and CDR2 is ANQGSEA. The chain's CDR3 is CSVAPGLAGGREQFF. DNA for the CDR3: TGCAGCGTTGCGCCCGGTCTAGCGGGAGGGCGCGAGCAGTTCTTC.